This T cell receptor (beta chain) came from a study of blood T cell repertoires in COVID-19. Study as a whole: Donors in the United States, Italy and Spain gave samples during acute or convalescent COVID-19. Sources were T cells, B-cell-depleted T cells, or PBMCs; the material itself was cDNA or gDNA.

Authors' methods: The assay estimated nucleated cells by amplifying reference gene primers. Only in-frame clones appear in the TCRdb table, and some are missing; sequencing was by immunoSEQ multiplex PCR. V and J calls plus clone size are reproduced from that table; the DNA served to infer D and trimming. The sample holds over 200,000 clones, nearly 90% seen once. Trimming at V came to 6 bases and at J to 3 bases, leaving 3 bases not matched to a gene. CDR1 and CDR2 (germline): SGHTA, FQGNSA. The length of the CDR3 is 13 residues. Sample: peripheral blood. The clonotype was recovered from a woman aged 18-29 years who had recovered from COVID-19. V gene TRBV7-2 combines with J gene TRBJ2-7, with 9 bases matching TRBD1. CDR3 DNA sequence: TGTGCCAGCAGGGGACAGGGAGTCTACGAGCAGTACTTC. Amino acid sequence: CASRGQGVYEQYF.